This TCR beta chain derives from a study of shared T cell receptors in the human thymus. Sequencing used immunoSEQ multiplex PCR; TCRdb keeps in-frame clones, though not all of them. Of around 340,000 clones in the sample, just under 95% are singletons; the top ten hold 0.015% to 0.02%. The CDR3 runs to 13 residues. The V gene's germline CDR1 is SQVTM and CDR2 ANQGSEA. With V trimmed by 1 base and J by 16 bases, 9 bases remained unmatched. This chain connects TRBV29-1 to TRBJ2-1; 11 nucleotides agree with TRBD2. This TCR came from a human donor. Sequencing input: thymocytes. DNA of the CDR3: TGCAGCGTTGAAGCGGCCGGTAGCGGGGGGGGATTCTTC. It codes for CSVEAAGSGGGFF.